A single sample is the source of the 22 T cell receptor beta chains below, sequenced in a study of T cell repertoires in cytomegalovirus infection. Their antigen targets remain unknown. TCRdb used MiXCR to reprocess the reads, holding one entry per CDR3 protein. Of roughly 990,000 distinct CDR3 sequences in the sample, 25% to 40% were seen once. Sequenced material: cultured CD8+ T cells from PBMCs, taken from culture after CMV antigen stimulation. These receptors all come from a human donor in good health (CMV status not recorded). Some clones in this sample may be carry-over from other donors' samples.

A few counts support this clonotype. The chain carries TRBV12-5 and TRBJ1-1; 9 nucleotides line up with TRBD1. Looked up from germline, CDR1 is LGHNT and CDR2 is FRNRAP. J was trimmed by 1 base and V by 0 bases; bases with no gene match: 6. CDR3 length: 17 residues. The chain's CDR3 is CASGLVFLGQGNTEAFF. CDR3 DNA sequence: TGTGCTAGTGGTTTGGTGTTTTTGGGACAGGGGAACACTGAAGCTTTCTTT.

A few counts support this clonotype. This chain joins TRBV7-2 and TRBJ1-1; a weak D match, TRBD1 (5 bases). This CDR3 comprises 16 residues. Trimming took 3 bases from V and 0 from J, leaving 14 bases between them. Germline assignment: CDR1 SGHTA and CDR2 FQGNSA. The CDR3 region is CASSLGFLQVNTEAFF. CDR3 in DNA: TGTGCCAGCAGCTTGGGCTTTCTACAGGTGAACACTGAAGCTTTCTTT.

The chain uses TRBV20-1 and TRBJ2-7; TRBD1 is a possible D gene (6 bases). V lost 5 bases and J lost 7, with 24 bases in between. The germline V gene encodes CDR1 DFQATT and CDR2 SNEGSKA (reference sequence). The CDR3 covers 15 residues. CDR3 DNA sequence: TGCAGTGCTGCGCCGAGGCGGTCACACCAGGGGGAGCAGTACTTC. Its translation is CSAAPRRSHQGEQYF.

At least ten counts were recorded for this clonotype. The chain employs TRBV7-2 and TRBJ2-2; D remains unclear. The CDR3 extends over 17 amino acids. Germline loops: CDR1 SGHTA, CDR2 FQGNSA. V lost 2 bases and J lost 0, with 13 bases in between. CDR3 amino acids: CASSLFAELANTGELFF. CDR3 nucleotides: TGTGCCAGCAGCTTATTTGCAGAGTTAGCGAACACCGGGGAGCTGTTTTTT.

The rearrangement links TRBV4-2 to TRBJ1-2, with 10 bases lining up with TRBD1. The CDR3 is 15 residues long. Per germline, CDR1 LGHNA and CDR2 YNFKEQ. The trim removed 5 bases at V and 8 bases at J, leaving 11 bases unmatched. The CDR3 here is CASSFRPGTGVGYTF. CDR3 in DNA: TGTGCCAGCAGCTTCCGACCCGGGACAGGGGTAGGCTACACCTTC.

This clonotype was seen more than once but under ten times. The chain links TRBV10-3 to TRBJ2-1; 8 positions agree with TRBD2. CDR3 length equals 18 residues. Germline trimming cut 2 bases from V and 1 base from J; bases unmatched to any gene: 10. Per the germline V gene, CDR1 is ENHRY and CDR2 is SYGVKD. The CDR3 sequence: CAISERRGASGSYNEQFF. The CDR3 nucleotides read TGTGCCATCAGTGAGAGGCGGGGGGCCTCCGGTTCCTACAATGAGCAGTTCTTC.

The rearrangement joins TRBV15 to TRBJ1-1, with TRBD1 matching 7 bases. The V gene end was trimmed by 0 bases and the J gene end by 2 bases; junction bases not matched to a gene: 12. The length of the CDR3 is 18 residues. Germline-derived CDR1 and CDR2 are LNHNV and YYDKDF (reference sequence). This chain's CDR3 is CATSRDLAPGQPNTEAFF. The DNA of the CDR3 is TGTGCCACCAGCAGAGATCTAGCACCGGGACAGCCTAACACTGAAGCTTTCTTT.

The chain couples TRBV14 to TRBJ1-1; D perhaps matches TRBD1 (6 bases). The CDR3 is 15 amino acids. Trimming removed 4 bases at V and 4 bases at J, with 16 bases between. Germline CDR1 and CDR2: SGHDN and FVKESK. The CDR3, as DNA: TGTGCCAGCAGCCCCCTTGGGCAGGGGCGCACTGAAGCTTTCTTT. Translating it yields CASSPLGQGRTEAFF.

This chain joins TRBV7-2 and TRBJ2-5, with TRBD2 matching 13 bases. V lost 2 bases to trimming and J lost 4 bases; unmatched junction nucleotides: 4. Per the germline V gene, CDR1 is SGHTA and CDR2 is FQGNSA. The CDR3 runs to 16 residues. The CDR3, as DNA: TGTGCCAGCAGCTTAACTAGCGGGGGGGCGAGAGAGACCCAGTACTTC. Residues: CASSLTSGGARETQYF. Drawing the rest from reference TRBV7-2 and TRBJ2-5, the complete variable domain is GAGVSQSPSNKVTEKGKDVELRCDPISGHTALYWYRQSLGQGLEFLIYFQGNSAPDKSGLPSDRFSAERTGGSVSTLTIQRTQQEDSAVYLCASSLTSGGARETQYFGPGTRLLVL.

This clonotype was detected only a few times. The V gene is TRBV6-2 or TRBV6-3, the J gene TRBJ1-1; no firm D call. Trimming removed 4 bases from V and 0 bases from J, with 12 bases in between. The CDR3 is 15 amino acids. Germline V gives CDR1 MNHEY, CDR2 SVGEGT. This CDR3 is CASSSPRRLNTEAFF. CDR3 in DNA: TGTGCCAGCAGTTCGCCGAGACGGTTGAACACTGAAGCTTTCTTT.

This clonotype was seen many times. The rearrangement uses TRBV7-9 and TRBJ2-3; D ambiguous. CDR3 length: 15 residues. Trimming stripped 1 base from V and 2 bases from J, with 10 bases between. Germline V gives CDR1 SEHNR, CDR2 FQNEAQ (reference sequence). The CDR3 DNA sequence: TGTGCCAGCAGCTTAGGTCTGGGAATCACAGATACGCAGTATTTT. Its protein is CASSLGLGITDTQYF. Together with reference TRBV7-9 and TRBJ2-3, the CDR3 gives the full variable domain: DTGVSQNPRHKITKRGQNVTFRCDPISEHNRLYWYRQTLGQGPEFLTYFQNEAQLEKSRLLSDRFSAERPKGSFSTLEIQRTEQGDSAMYLCASSLGLGITDTQYFGPGTRLTVL.

V is TRBV27 and J is TRBJ2-1, with 12 bases fitting TRBD2. The CDR3 has 16 residues. Trimming at V came to 6 bases and at J to 9 bases, leaving 12 bases not matched to a gene. Per germline, CDR1 MNHEY and CDR2 SMNVEV (reference sequence). The CDR3 loop is CASSLAASGGAREQFF. DNA for the CDR3: TGTGCCAGCAGCCTCGCGGCTAGCGGGGGGGCCCGTGAGCAGTTCTTC.

This clonotype was found a few times. V and J are TRBV11-2 and TRBJ2-5; the D gene is possibly TRBD2 (5 bases). Trimming left V 1 base short and J 5 bases short, with 11 bases between. There are 14 residues in the CDR3. Germline V gene data show CDR1 as SGHAT and CDR2 as FQNNGV. This CDR3 reads CASSLAVPGETQYF. CDR3 nucleotide sequence: TGTGCCAGCAGCTTAGCCGTGCCGGGGGAGACCCAGTACTTC.

V is TRBV27 and J is TRBJ1-1, with D possibly TRBD1 on 6 matching bases. Trimming took off 6 bases at V and 6 bases at J, with 17 bases between the two ends. CDR3 length: 14 residues. Germline CDR1 reads MNHEY; CDR2 reads SMNVEV (reference sequence). The CDR3 is CASSLGGPEAEAFF. The CDR3 DNA reads as TGTGCCAGCAGCCTTGGGGGGCCCGAGGCTGAAGCTTTCTTT.

This clonotype appeared a few times. This chain connects TRBV27 to TRBJ1-5, with 10 bases fitting TRBD1. This CDR3 is built from 12 residues. Germline-derived CDR1 and CDR2 are MNHEY and SMNVEV (reference sequence). The ends lost 8 bases at V and 6 bases at J; junction bases unmatched: 1. The CDR3 DNA follows: TGTGCCAGCGGGACAGGGGTTCAGCCCCAGCATTTT. Translated: CASGTGVQPQHF.

In its sample, this clonotype was seen a few times. CDR3 DNA: TGTGCCAGCAGCCAAGATCTAGGAAGGAGGTCAGATACGCAGTATTTT. This encodes CASSQDLGRRSDTQYF. The V call is TRBV4-2, the J call TRBJ2-3; D perhaps matches TRBD2 (5 bases). The CDR3 is 16 amino acids. Germline values: CDR1 LGHNA, CDR2 YNFKEQ. Trimming removed 0 bases at V and 4 bases at J, with 14 bases between.

The genes are TRBV12-3 or TRBV12-4 and TRBJ2-2; D ambiguous. Trimming removed 5 bases at V and 4 bases at J, with 8 bases between. The CDR3 has 13 residues. CDR3 residues: CASSTHSTGELFF. For the CDR3, the DNA is TGTGCCAGCAGTACACACAGCACCGGGGAGCTGTTTTTT.

This clonotype has more than one count but fewer than ten. As DNA, the CDR3 is TGTGCCAGCAGCTTCCGGACAGAAGCTGAAGCTTTCTTT. Translation: CASSFRTEAEAFF. The chain uses TRBV11-1 and TRBJ1-1; the D gene is possibly TRBD1 (6 bases). V lost 3 bases, J lost 6 bases, and 11 bases lay in between. The CDR3 contains 13 residues. Germline values: CDR1 SGHAT, CDR2 FQDESV (reference sequence).

This clonotype came up many times. The V gene is TRBV6-1, the J gene TRBJ2-5; 8 bases fit TRBD1. CDR3 length equals 15 residues. CDR1 MNHNS and CDR2 SASEGT come from the germline V gene. After removal of 0 bases from V and 4 bases from J, the junction contained 4 bases not matched to a gene. The CDR3: CASSEAATGVETQYF. The CDR3 coding sequence is TGTGCCAGCAGTGAAGCCGCGACAGGGGTAGAGACCCAGTACTTC.

The chain employs TRBV19 and TRBJ1-1; TRBD1 aligns across 7 bases. There are 15 residues in the CDR3. Looked up from germline, CDR1 is LNHDA and CDR2 is SQIVND (reference sequence). Trimming removed 3 bases from V and 5 bases from J; junction bases left unmatched: 9. The CDR3 coding sequence is TGTGCCAGTAGTATTTGGCAGGGGGTATTGACTGAAGCTTTCTTT. Its translation is CASSIWQGVLTEAFF.

V is TRBV6-2 or TRBV6-3 and J is TRBJ2-3, with D maybe TRBD1 (6 bases). V lost 2 bases and J 4 bases, leaving 19 bases between the germline ends. The CDR3 has 17 amino acids. Germline V lookup: CDR1 MNHEY, CDR2 SVGEGT. This CDR3 reads CASSYDPGQSMADTQYF. The CDR3 region has the DNA TGTGCCAGCAGTTACGACCCGGGACAATCAATGGCAGATACGCAGTATTTT.

The genes are TRBV4-2 and TRBJ2-7; 8 bases match TRBD1. Germline V gene data show CDR1 as LGHNA and CDR2 as YNFKEQ. CDR3 size: 15 residues. V trimming: 4 bases; J trimming: 4 bases; junction bases outside the gene matches: 9. The CDR3 region is CASSLRGLGLYEQYF. In DNA form, the CDR3 reads TGTGCCAGCAGCCTCAGGGGGCTCGGTTTATACGAGCAGTACTTC.